This T cell receptor beta chain stems from a study of post-analysis software for immune sequencing data (dated by TCRdb to between 2014 and 2017). Background for the entire study: Relapsing-remitting, secondary progressive and progressive-relapsing multiple sclerosis were recorded as disease courses, and subtype annotation was lacking for some patients. The patient repertoires were set against about eleven previously published healthy control repertoires from donors whose ages ranged from roughly 6 to 27 years. A subset of samples was prepared in parallel using single-end sample barcoding, then pooled and co-amplified after Illumina adapter ligation. What the research found in general, with its limitations: Direct clustering with F measure showed strong co-clustering of samples prepared in the same batch, prompting a batch-effect correction. Patients showed significantly higher frequencies than controls for roughly 5 TRBV segments, among them TRBV5-6, TRBV5-1 and TRBV20-1. The control group was slightly older than the multiple sclerosis patient group. Multiple sclerosis patients had significantly lower normalized Chao1 diversity than controls, a result that suggests substantial peripheral T-cell clonal expansion.

V lost 3 bases and J lost 0 bases; the stretch between them is 12 bases long. From its cysteine to its phenylalanine, the CDR3 spans 17 amino acids. Of the read, only the CDR3 DNA is kept; its 51 bases are in frame from base 1. From a lookup of the germline V gene, CDR1 and CDR2 are MDHEN and SYDVKM. Libraries were constructed by PCR. Reads for this sample came from an Illumina HiSeq 2500. Unique molecular identifiers were incorporated into TCR beta cDNA libraries to reduce PCR and sequencing biases. Approximately 500,000 cDNA molecules were obtained per 1 to 10 million input T cells, so each molecule approximated one T cell. The patient libraries were prepared and sequenced using the same protocol as the earlier healthy control dataset. Within a given batch, samples were prepared together, multiplexed and sequenced on the same HiSeq lane. The paper's processing steps were these. MIGEC handled the raw barcoded reads, throwing out single-read molecular identifier groups before consensus assembly and CDR3 extraction. Clonotype tables were post-analysed with VDJtools, normalizing diversity by down-sampling all datasets to the smallest sample size. In repertoire overlap clustering, CDR3 amino acid sequences, but not nucleotide sequences, were matched to correct batch-related cross-sample contamination. Using fastp at Q25 and MiXCR, TCRdb reprocessed the public reads and kept productive beta chains. Under each unique CDR3 protein, matching rows form one entry showing the most common genes and DNA. The V and J calls shown here were made by TCRdb, not taken from the authors' results. Recorded for this sample are fewer than 850,000 distinct CDR3 sequences; roughly 30% of them occurred a single time. The top ten constitute approximately 0.6% of the sample.

Comment on this clonotype: Its antigen is not yet known. No base quality information exists; no much larger clone differs at one position.

To demonstrate the VDJtools post-analysis software, TCR beta repertoires were profiled from the peripheral blood of some 12 young patients with multiple sclerosis. The patients with multiple sclerosis were children and adolescents between about 6 and 15 years of age. Sequencing used blood. The chain employs TRBV28 and TRBJ2-6, and perhaps TRBD1 as D gene, on 5 matching bases. This clonotype was sampled from a girl between 10 and 17 years old with multiple sclerosis. Here the CDR3 is given as CASSFAGWVSGANVLTF. The DNA reads TGTGCCAGCAGTTTCGCAGGGTGGGTCTCTGGGGCCAACGTCCTGACTTTC.